Presented here are 20 T cell receptor beta chains from one specimen sequenced in a study of human T cells and chemical hapten exposure. Time point specified: patch test 1, 2 weeks after DPC sensitization. Regarding treatment: therapeutic diphenylcyclopropenone sensitization with weekly scalp DPC. MiXCR was run by TCRdb on the RACE reads, yielding one entry per CDR3 protein. The data show under 65,000 distinct CDR3 sequences, roughly 9.5% seen once. The material sequenced was whole blood, taken in connection with sensitization to the hapten diphenylcyclopropenone (DPC). The origin of the receptors is a woman aged 45-60 years with alopecia areata. Some clones in this sample may be carry-over from other donors' samples.

This clonotype appeared many times. The chain combines TRBV11-2 with TRBJ2-3, with TRBD2 identical over 7 bases. The CDR3 sequence is 15 residues long. CDR1 is SGHAT, CDR2 FQNNGV, per germline. V lost 1 base to trimming and J lost 4 bases; unmatched junction nucleotides: 5. CDR3 loop: CASSLAAGEADTQYF. CDR3 DNA: TGTGCCAGCAGCTTAGCGGCGGGAGAGGCAGATACGCAGTATTTT.

At least ten counts were recorded for this clonotype. The rearrangement joins TRBV20-1 to TRBJ2-7, with 7 bases that match TRBD2. This CDR3 comprises 13 residues. The V segment lost 1 base and the J segment 4 bases; nucleotides outside the gene matches: 4. Germline V gives CDR1 DFQATT, CDR2 SNEGSKA (reference sequence). CDR3 amino acids: CSARVGGDYEQYF. In DNA form, the CDR3 reads TGCAGTGCTAGAGTGGGGGGGGATTACGAGCAGTACTTC.

The chain is built from TRBV5-6 and TRBJ2-3; TRBD1 might be the D (5 bases). This CDR3 region has 15 residues. From germline, CDR1 is SGHDT and CDR2 YYEEEE. The V and J ends lost 0 bases and 0 bases respectively, with 8 bases between them. CDR3 residues: CASSLGGVSTDTQYF. CDR3 DNA sequence: TGTGCCAGCAGCTTGGGGGGCGTCAGCACAGATACGCAGTATTTT. Filled out from reference TRBV5-6 and TRBJ2-3, the complete variable domain reads DAGVTQSPTHLIKTRGQQVTLRCSPKSGHDTVSWYQQALGQGPQFIFQYYEEEERQRGNFPDRFSGHQFPNYSSELNVNALLLGDSALYLCASSLGGVSTDTQYFGPGTRLTVL.

In this sample, this clonotype turned up many times. V is TRBV6-6 and J is TRBJ2-1, with D possibly being TRBD2 (5 bases). V lost 5 bases to trimming and J lost 9 bases, with 20 bases between them. This CDR3 is 15 amino acids long. In germline, CDR1 is MNHNY, CDR2 SVGAGI (reference sequence). DNA for the CDR3: TGTGCCAGCAGTGAAACTAGGTCTAGGGCCCCTGAGCAGTTCTTC. Translation: CASSETRSRAPEQFF.

This clonotype was observed a handful of times. A much larger clone differs by one base, so this may be a read error. This rearrangement joins TRBV7-2 to TRBJ1-1, with 9 bases aligning to TRBD1. The V gene's germline CDR1 is SGHTA and CDR2 FQGNSA. This CDR3 comprises 14 residues. J gave up 4 bases and V 1 base, and 1 base lay outside the gene matches. The CDR3 loop is CASSLVQGATEAFF. The CDR3 DNA follows: TGTGCCAGCAGCTTAGTACAGGGGGCCACTGAAGCTTTCTTT. Full variable domain (rest looked up from reference TRBV7-2 and TRBJ1-1): GAGVSQSPSNKVTEKGKDVELRCDPISGHTALYWYRQSLGQGLEFLIYFQGNSAPDKSGLPSDRFSAERTGGSVSTLTIQRTQQEDSAVYLCASSLVQGATEAFFGQGTRLTVV.

The gene calls are TRBV7-9 and TRBJ2-7, with 15 bases fitting TRBD2. Germline values: CDR1 SEHNR, CDR2 FQNEAQ (reference sequence). There are 19 residues in the CDR3. V shed 10 bases and J 2 bases; nucleotides not matched to a gene: 18. CDR3 amino acids: CATDPPATGLAGGPYEQYF. The DNA of the CDR3 is TGTGCCACCGACCCCCCAGCTACCGGACTAGCGGGAGGGCCCTACGAGCAGTACTTC.

This clonotype has at least ten counts. This sequence joins TRBV27 and TRBJ1-5; 9 positions match TRBD1. Germline lookup yields CDR1 MNHEY and CDR2 SMNVEV (reference sequence). After removal of 2 bases from V and 7 bases from J, the junction contained 6 bases not matched to a gene. This CDR3 has 15 residues. The CDR3 sequence: CASSLMGQGVQPQHF. The DNA for the CDR3 is TGTGCCAGCAGTTTAATGGGACAGGGAGTGCAGCCCCAGCATTTT.

This clonotype was observed at least ten times. This sequence joins TRBV7-9 and TRBJ1-3; D is ambiguous. This CDR3 is built from 16 residues. Germline V gene lookup returns CDR1 SEHNR and CDR2 FQNEAQ (reference sequence). V lost 6 bases to trimming and J lost 0 bases, with 15 bases between them. CDR3 coding DNA: TGTGCCAGCAGTTACGAGAGACCCAGCTCTGGAAACACCATATATTTT. It translates to CASSYERPSSGNTIYF.

V gene TRBV7-2 combines with J gene TRBJ2-3; D is ambiguous. The CDR3 has 13 amino acids. Germline V gene sequence: CDR1 SGHTA, CDR2 FQGNSA. V gave up 6 bases and J gave up 6 bases, with 13 bases separating them. Here the CDR3 reads CASSREPWDTQYF. In nucleotides, the CDR3 is TGTGCCAGCAGTCGCGAGCCATGGGATACGCAGTATTTT.

This clonotype was detected only a few times. The chain carries TRBV11-3 and TRBJ2-3; D uncertain. Germline CDR1 and CDR2: SGHNT and YENEEA. Between the trimmed V and J ends, which lost 4 bases and 2 bases, there was a span of 4 bases. The length of the CDR3 is 12 residues. The CDR3 DNA reads TGTGCCAGCAGCTCGACCACAGATACGCAGTATTTT. It codes for CASSSTTDTQYF.

J is TRBJ2-1 and V is TRBV10-3; tentative D call: TRBD2 (6 bases). The length of the CDR3 is 13 residues. The germline gives CDR1 ENHRY, CDR2 SYGVKD. Deletions cut 2 bases from V and 7 bases from J, with 9 bases between. CDR3 bases: TGTGCCATCAGTGAGGCGACTAGTAATGAGCAGTTCTTC. Residues: CAISEATSNEQFF.

This clonotype has at least ten counts. This rearrangement joins TRBV10-3 to TRBJ2-5; the match to TRBD2 covers 9 bases. Per the germline V gene, CDR1 is ENHRY and CDR2 is SYGVKD. This CDR3 spans 17 amino acids. V was clipped by 0 bases and J by 0 bases; unmatched bases: 5. This CDR3 reads CAISESRLAAYQETQYF. As DNA, the CDR3 is TGTGCCATCAGTGAGTCGAGACTAGCGGCGTACCAAGAGACCCAGTACTTC.

The rearrangement joins TRBV4-2 to TRBJ2-5; 9 bases align to TRBD2. Germline assignment: CDR1 LGHNA and CDR2 YNFKEQ. After removal of 1 base from V and 3 bases from J, the junction contained 12 bases not matched to a gene. CDR3 length: 18 amino acids. DNA for the CDR3: TGTGCCAGCAGCCAAGGTTATGGCGGGAGGGCCGCAGAAGAGACCCAGTACTTC. This codes for CASSQGYGGRAAEETQYF.

This clonotype was counted at least ten times. The chain joins TRBV19 to TRBJ2-1; the match to TRBD2 covers 8 bases. Germline V gene lookup returns CDR1 LNHDA and CDR2 SQIVND (reference sequence). This CDR3 region has 15 residues. V gave up 6 bases and J gave up 5 bases; unmatched junction bases: 9. The CDR3 loop is CASSPAGVRDNEQFF. The CDR3 DNA reads TGTGCCAGTAGCCCAGCGGGAGTAAGGGACAATGAGCAGTTCTTC. The whole variable domain, filled in from reference TRBV19 and TRBJ2-1, reads DGGITQSPKYLFRKEGQNVTLSCEQNLNHDAMYWYRQDPGQGLRLIYYSQIVNDFQKGDIAEGYSVSREKKESFPLTVTSAQKNPTAFYLCASSPAGVRDNEQFFGPGTRLTVL.

This clonotype has a count of ten or more. The V and J genes are TRBV7-9 and TRBJ2-1, with D perhaps TRBD2 (6 bases). Per the germline V gene, CDR1 is SEHNR and CDR2 is FQNEAQ (reference sequence). V was trimmed by 5 bases and J by 10 bases, leaving 15 bases between them. The CDR3 is 13 residues long. CDR3 residues: CASSRGTLREQFF. The CDR3 nucleotides are TGTGCCAGCAGCCGAGGGACTTTACGCGAGCAGTTCTTC.

This chain uses TRBV5-1 with TRBJ2-1; 8 bases map to TRBD1. The CDR3 contains 16 residues. J was trimmed by 6 bases and V by 0 bases; bases with no gene match: 8. Germline assignment: CDR1 SGHRS and CDR2 YFSETQ. The CDR3 is CASSLAGQGLINEQFF. CDR3 nucleotide sequence: TGCGCCAGCAGCTTGGCCGGACAGGGACTTATCAATGAGCAGTTCTTC. Looking up the rest from reference TRBV5-1 and TRBJ2-1 gives the full variable domain: KAGVTQTPRYLIKTRGQQVTLSCSPISGHRSVSWYQQTPGQGLQFLFEYFSETQRNKGNFPGRFSGRQFSNSRSEMNVSTLELGDSALYLCASSLAGQGLINEQFFGPGTRLTVL.

The V call is TRBV7-8, the J call TRBJ1-3; D remains ambiguous. Germline V lookup: CDR1 SGHVS, CDR2 FQNEAQ. The CDR3 spans 16 residues. The V and J ends lost 0 bases and 0 bases respectively, with 9 bases between them. The CDR3 loop reads CASSLAGWSSGNTIYF. In DNA form, the CDR3 reads TGTGCCAGCAGCTTAGCAGGGTGGAGCTCTGGAAACACCATATATTTT.

This clonotype was counted ten times or more. The chain links TRBV7-9 to TRBJ1-1; D might be TRBD1 (6 bases). V was pared by 6 bases and J by 1 base, with 15 bases between. The CDR3 has 15 residues. Germline-derived CDR1 and CDR2 are SEHNR and FQNEAQ (reference sequence). CDR3 nucleotide sequence: TGTGCCAGCAGACAGAATCAGGGGAAGAACACTGAAGCTTTCTTT. This gives the protein CASRQNQGKNTEAFF.

In this sample, this clonotype turned up many times. The chain couples TRBV20-1 to TRBJ1-5; weak D call: TRBD1 (5 bases). Per germline, CDR1 DFQATT and CDR2 SNEGSKA (reference sequence). With 0 bases removed from V and 2 bases from J, the gap between germline ends came to 14 bases. The CDR3 runs 16 residues. The CDR3 DNA reads as TGCAGTGCTAGAGATCTTGGGGGGATCGGCAATCAGCCCCAGCATTTT. This encodes CSARDLGGIGNQPQHF.

This clonotype showed up many times. The chain links TRBV6-4 to TRBJ1-1; D is unresolved. The CDR3 contains 14 residues. From germline, CDR1 is MRHNA and CDR2 SNTAGT. V shed 5 bases and J shed 0 bases, with 10 bases lying between them. CDR3 in amino acids: CASSPSTVNTEAFF. The CDR3 DNA sequence: TGTGCCAGCAGTCCTTCAACAGTGAACACTGAAGCTTTCTTT.